This T cell receptor beta chain was profiled in a study of cytotoxic CD8 clonotypes in ibrutinib-treated CLL. At the level of the study: Partial responses numbered approximately 24 and complete responses 2; after a median about 62 months, about 14 stayed remitted and roughly twelve progressed.

TCRdb's copy holds only in-frame clones and misses some; the assay was immunoSEQ multiplex PCR. The table lists around 150,000 clones, 80% of them singletons. The germline gives CDR1 MNHNS, CDR2 SASEGT. V trimming: 6 bases; J trimming: 10 bases; junction bases outside the gene matches: 6. This CDR3 comprises 15 residues. The chain joins TRBV6-1 to TRBJ2-1; 16 positions match TRBD2. The material was PBMCs, obtained after 36 months of ibrutinib treatment. The TCR was taken from a human donor with chronic lymphocytic leukemia. CDR3: CASRAGTSGREEQFF. CDR3 sequence (DNA): TGTGCCAGCAGAGCCGGGACTAGCGGGAGGGAAGAGCAGTTCTTC.